This T cell receptor (beta chain) is drawn from a study of cytomegalovirus exposure and HLA in healthy donors listed by TCRdb under 2017. About the study as a whole: In an earlier analysis of around 540 of the donors, 276 Gb of sequence data and 120 million or so unique TCR beta sequences from 180 million or so T cells were reported. An early release that covered more than 550 HLA-typed donors contained around 330 gigabases of sequencing data and tens of millions of unique TCR sequences. Of the 398 genotyped donors, less than 90% were placed in the genetic ancestry cluster associated with self-reported Caucasian donors. The study aimed to test whether cataloging public T cell receptors could reveal signatures of past pathogen exposure. The T cell repertoires of 666 subjects were profiled by immunosequencing and related to cytomegalovirus serostatus. In addition to the first cohort of 666 subjects, a separate validation cohort of 120 different subjects was used. To predict cytomegalovirus infection status, the study brought together high-throughput TCR immunosequencing, statistical association of individual TCRs with disease status, and machine learning. In a later analysis, previously published TCR beta repertoires from some 640 donors were re-analyzed and high-resolution HLA genotyping was added so that TCR occurrence patterns could be studied. Rather than drawing on any new phenotypic data, the later analysis identified candidate immune exposures from TCR beta sequences and the way those sequences occurred across donors. In an earlier analysis of about 590 of the donors, high-throughput TCR beta sequencing was used to judge whether each TCR beta V gene segment behaved as functional or pseudogenic. Donor age, sex, ethnicity and CMV serostatus were collected together with the repertoire data. A later genetic analysis took genome-wide SNP genotypes for about 55% of the 666 donors and used that subset as a discovery cohort. All discovery cohort repertoires had been generated using a single sequencing platform. HLA typing covered class I and class II loci at four-digit resolution. The number of donors typed differed by locus, with roughly 629-640 for A, B, C, DRB1 and DQB1, more than 500 for DQA1, 600 to 610 for DPA1, and approximately 470 for DPB1. Roughly 5 DR-DQ haplotypes were handled as single units for association and clustering, since linkage in the cohort was strong. Among a few hundred genotyped donors of the cohort, an average of approximately 240,000 unique TCR beta nucleotide sequences were sequenced per donor, 15% to 20% of them non-productive.

The germline V gene provides CDR1 ENHRY and CDR2 SYGVKD. At the junction V is shortened by 3 bases and J by 2 bases, with 13 bases in between. The CDR3 contains 15 residues, cysteine and phenylalanine counted. Here the CDR3 DNA is all that survives: 45 bases in frame from base 1. The paper as a whole reports these results and caveats: Roughly 15 rarely observed V segments, including chromosome 9 orphons, were excluded from the earlier analysis of some 590 of the donors because counts were too low. Cytomegalovirus status was reported to be diagnosed by the classifier with high specificity and sensitivity in both the original and validation cohorts. Assigning TCR associations to individual alleles was difficult when HLA alleles, especially DR and DQ, strongly co-occurred. In a later genetic analysis, a missense DCLRE1C variant was associated with V-gene and J-gene trimming of TCR beta chains, and the association was replicated in an independent cohort. According to a later analysis, most CMV-associated TCR beta chains appeared to be HLA-restricted, and the HLA associations seemed to be driven largely by CMV exposure. Linkage disequilibrium might explain the correlated functional status among segregating V segments, but an unknown experimental factor could not be ruled out. A later genetic analysis reported fewer N-insertions in productive TCRs among donors in an Asian-associated ancestry cluster than the roughly 690-donor mean. Three of the identified cytomegalovirus-associated TCR beta chains were confirmed in vitro to be specific for cytomegalovirus antigens. Some IMGT-functional V segments, including TRBV6-2 and TRBV6-3, could not be distinguished by the 87-base-pair reads and were therefore excluded. It was suggested by the authors that the approach could potentially be generalized to other disease states and immunological phenotypes. In this cohort, only TCR beta chains were sequenced, and detectable features were limited by the absence of alpha or paired-chain data. In a later analysis, TCR association rates were found to vary across HLA loci, with the most associated TCRs seen for DRB1 alleles and the fewest for HLA-C alleles. In a later analysis, several top co-occurrence clusters were reported to appear linked to parvovirus B19, influenza, CMV and Epstein-Barr virus. Specific HLA alleles were associated with 18,000 or so TCR beta sequences at a false discovery rate of 0.05 in a later analysis. In an earlier analysis of some 640 of the donors, most TCR beta V segments were observed in productive rearrangements about 87% or about 30% of the time, broadly matching IMGT annotations. The sequencing pipeline was judged likely to have produced a cluster of highly shared sequence variants as a technical artifact. The only immune exposure information available for the cohort was CMV serostatus. Most TCR sequences were seen in very few donors, while some public TCRs were found in many individuals. A total of fewer than 200 TCR beta chains were listed by the study as associated with cytomegalovirus. Because HLA typing was unavailable for some donors at each locus, only the typed subset was used in association tests. A further reported finding was that TCR beta sequences accurately predicted the HLA-A and HLA-B alleles for most subjects in the first cohort. In a later analysis, HLA-associated TCR beta chains were found to be more clonally expanded and to have lower generation probabilities than equally common non-associated chains. Sequencing depth was assumed to be roughly uniform across donors in the presence/absence analyses, though that assumption may not hold.

Concerning this clone: The clone's antigen remains unknown. Nothing much larger sits one base from this clone, and base qualities are not available.

The library relied on the immunoSEQ multiplex PCR assay. The multiplex PCR relied on a mix of 60 forward primers for TCR Vbeta segments and 13 reverse primers for TCR Jbeta segments. The CDR3 region of rearranged TCR beta genes was amplified from genomic DNA by a multiplex PCR assay. Amplified TCR beta libraries were sequenced as 87-base-pair reads on the Illumina HiSeq System. Concerning the study's data processing: Across the roughly 670 repertoires, a later analysis counted 80 million or so unique TCR beta chains, approximately 12 million of which were shared by at least two donors. A nearest-neighbor algorithm error-corrected the raw reads and collapsed the reads into unique sequences, merging closely related sequences to remove PCR and sequencing errors. CDR3 sequences were aligned to IMGT reference sequences to assign V, D and J gene segments. For a sequence to be retained, a match of at least six nucleotides was required to both a V gene segment and a J gene segment. A rearrangement counted as productive if the CDR3 had no stop codons and remained in frame with V and J, and every other rearrangement counted as non-productive. CDR3 was defined by IMGT convention, running from the second conserved V-encoded cysteine to the conserved J-encoded phenylalanine. Sequences without an unambiguous match to a single V gene segment were excluded from the earlier analysis of approximately 600 of the donors. An earlier analysis of a few hundred of the donors called V segments functional above 56.7% productive rearrangements and segregating when the between-donor standard deviation exceeded 5%. A statistical classification framework was built for diagnosing cytomegalovirus status from the catalog of TCR beta chain sequences. In a later analysis, TCR nucleotide sequences were compared against IMGT/GENE-DB human TR gene sequences so that V and J genes could be assigned. Using the TCRdist pipeline, a later analysis assigned CDR3 sequences along with most-parsimonious VDJ recombination scenarios. In a later analysis, each TCR beta chain was defined by its CDR3 amino acid sequence together with its V-gene family, and reads without a unique V-gene family were excluded. A later analysis removed 450 to 600 highly shared, low-generation-probability nucleotide sequences to deal with suspected cross-contamination and a sequencing artifact. In a later analysis, a clonal expansion index was calculated for each public chain from normalized within-repertoire ranks of inferred template counts. Generation probabilities in a later analysis came from a VDJ recombination model fitted to out-of-frame rearrangements, and those results were checked against IGoR. A later analysis scored TCR-TCR, TCR-HLA and TCR-CMV co-occurrence with hypergeometric tests, applying a repertoire-size bias correction to TCR pairs. False discovery rates were estimated in a later analysis by permuting HLA or CMV assignments 20 times. In a later analysis, co-occurring TCRs were grouped with DBSCAN, and TCRdist sequence similarity was added when clustering was performed within HLA-allele-positive subsets. Repertoires with fewer than 30,000 or more than 120,000 public chains were left out of co-occurrence clustering, as were four to six repertoires with anomalous nucleotide sharing. TCRdb retrieved this table from immuneACCESS and kept in-frame rearrangements only. Not all clones are present; in checked studies, unresolved V genes account for under half, and no reason is known for the remainder. That table supplies the V and J calls and clone size; D and trimming were determined from the DNA. The sample table shows roughly 130,000 clones, and just under 80% are seen once. In total, the top ten clones hold approximately 5% of the sample.

In total, around 600 healthy bone marrow donors made up the cohort. At the time of sampling, every cohort member was nominally healthy, though immune exposures that went unrecorded were likely present. The donor was CMV seronegative and belonged to the group of 352 seronegative cohort members. Every donor gave a peripheral blood sample, and the peripheral blood mononuclear cells from that sample were used for TCR beta sequencing. The Qiagen DNeasy Blood Extraction Kit was used to extract genomic DNA from the blood cell samples. The receptor chain draws on TRBV10-3 and TRBJ1-1; TRBD1 might be the D gene, on 6 matching bases. Input material: PBMCs. This receptor was identified in a man aged 25-45 years in good health and CMV-seronegative. The base sequence is TGTGCCATCAGTGATATTACCAGGGGAAACACTGAAGCTTTCTTT. Translated, it reads CAISDITRGNTEAFF.